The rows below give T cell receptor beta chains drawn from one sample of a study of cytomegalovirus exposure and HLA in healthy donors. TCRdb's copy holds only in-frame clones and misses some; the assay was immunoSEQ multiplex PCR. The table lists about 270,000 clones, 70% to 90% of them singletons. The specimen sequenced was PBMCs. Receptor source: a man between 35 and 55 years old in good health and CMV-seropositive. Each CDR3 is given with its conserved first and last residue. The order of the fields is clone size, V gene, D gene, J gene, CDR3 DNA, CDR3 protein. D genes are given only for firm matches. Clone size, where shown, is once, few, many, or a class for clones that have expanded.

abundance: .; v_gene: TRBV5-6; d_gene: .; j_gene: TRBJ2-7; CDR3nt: TGTGCCAGCAGCTTGGTGGCAGGGGGGATGACATACGAGCAGTACTTC; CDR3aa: CASSLVAGGMTYEQYF
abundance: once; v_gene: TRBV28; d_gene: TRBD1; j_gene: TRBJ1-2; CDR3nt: TGTGCCAGCAGTCCAGGACAGGGTCGGATCTATGGCTACACCTTC; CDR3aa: CASSPGQGRIYGYTF
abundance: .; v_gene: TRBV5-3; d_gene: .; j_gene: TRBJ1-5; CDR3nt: TGTGCCAGAAGCTTGGCCCTAAGGGGGGGGCCGAAGGGTCAGCCCCAGCATTTT; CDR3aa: CARSLALRGGPKGQPQHF
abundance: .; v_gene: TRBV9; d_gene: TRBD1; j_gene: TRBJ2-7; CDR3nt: TGTGCCAGCAGCGAGTCGACGGGACAGGGAGAAAAGCAGTACTTC; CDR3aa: CASSESTGQGEKQYF
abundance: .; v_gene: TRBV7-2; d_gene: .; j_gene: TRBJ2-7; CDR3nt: TGTGCCAGCAGCTTAGGGGGGGACTTTCCCTACGAGCAGTACTTC; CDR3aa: CASSLGGDFPYEQYF
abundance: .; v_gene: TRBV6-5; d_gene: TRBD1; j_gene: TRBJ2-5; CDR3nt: TGTGCCAGCAGTAAACCGGGACAGACCGCGGAGACCCAGTACTTC; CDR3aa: CASSKPGQTAETQYF
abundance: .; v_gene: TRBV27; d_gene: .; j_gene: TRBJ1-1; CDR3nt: TGTGCCAGCAGTTTGACGGGTAACACTGAAGCTTTCTTT; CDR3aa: CASSLTGNTEAFF
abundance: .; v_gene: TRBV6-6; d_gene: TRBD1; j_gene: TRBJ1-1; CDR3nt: TGTGCCAGCAGAGGACAGGGAGGTGAGGACACTGAAGCTTTCTTT; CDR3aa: CASRGQGGEDTEAFF
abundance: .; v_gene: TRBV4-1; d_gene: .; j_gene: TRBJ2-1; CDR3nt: TGCGCCAGCAGCGGGGAGAATGAGCAGTTCTTC; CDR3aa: CASSGENEQFF
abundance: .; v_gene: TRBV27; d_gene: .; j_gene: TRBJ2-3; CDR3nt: TGTGCCAGCAGTCCCCCCGGGGATACGCAGTATTTT; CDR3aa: CASSPPGDTQYF
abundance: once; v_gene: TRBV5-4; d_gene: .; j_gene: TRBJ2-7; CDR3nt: TGTGCCAGCAGCTTGCGGCAGGCCCCCTACGAGCAGTACTTC; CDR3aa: CASSLRQAPYEQYF
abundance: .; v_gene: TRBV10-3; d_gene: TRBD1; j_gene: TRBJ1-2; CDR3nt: TGTGCCATCCCCAAAGGGACAGGGGGCACTACGATCTCTAACTATGGCTACACCTTC; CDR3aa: CAIPKGTGGTTISNYGYTF
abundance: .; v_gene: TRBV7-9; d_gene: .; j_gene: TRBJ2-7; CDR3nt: TGTTCCAGCAGCTTTGACAGGTCTGGCGCGTACGAGCAGTACTTC; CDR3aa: CSSSFDRSGAYEQYF
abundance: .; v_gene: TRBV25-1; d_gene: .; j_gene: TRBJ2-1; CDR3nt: TGTGCCAGCAGTGAATCCATTGAGCAGTTCTTC; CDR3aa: CASSESIEQFF
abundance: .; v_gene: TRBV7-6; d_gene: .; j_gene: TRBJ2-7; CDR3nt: TGTGCCAGCAGCTTAGTGGCGGACAACTCCTACGAGCAGTACTTC; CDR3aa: CASSLVADNSYEQYF
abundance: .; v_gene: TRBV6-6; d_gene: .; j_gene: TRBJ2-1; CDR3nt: TGTGCCAGCAGTTACTCGGGAGTGGGCTACAATGAGCAGTTCTTC; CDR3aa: CASSYSGVGYNEQFF
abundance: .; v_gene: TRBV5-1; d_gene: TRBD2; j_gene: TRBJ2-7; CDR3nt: TGCGCCAGCAGCTTGGGGACTAGCGGATACTACGAGCAGTACTTC; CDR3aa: CASSLGTSGYYEQYF
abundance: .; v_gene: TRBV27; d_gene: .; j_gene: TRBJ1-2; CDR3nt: TGTGCCAGCAGTTTATCGCCTGGACAGCACTATGGCTACACCTTC; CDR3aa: CASSLSPGQHYGYTF
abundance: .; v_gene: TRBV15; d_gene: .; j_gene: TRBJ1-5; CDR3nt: TGTGCCACCAGCAGAGACGCGACAAGCAATCAGCCCCAGCATTTT; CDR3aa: CATSRDATSNQPQHF
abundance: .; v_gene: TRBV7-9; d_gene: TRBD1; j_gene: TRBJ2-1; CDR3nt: TGTGCCAGCAGCGGTGGGACAGTCATCAATGAGCAGTTCTTC; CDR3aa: CASSGGTVINEQFF
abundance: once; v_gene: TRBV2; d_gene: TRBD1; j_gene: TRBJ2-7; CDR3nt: TGTGCCAGCAGCCCCGACAGGGAGCGGGAGCAGTACTTC; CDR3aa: CASSPDREREQYF
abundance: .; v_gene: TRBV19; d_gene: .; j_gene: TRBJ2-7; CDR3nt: TGTGCCAGTAGTATAGGACAGGTCTACGAGCAGTACTTC; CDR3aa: CASSIGQVYEQYF
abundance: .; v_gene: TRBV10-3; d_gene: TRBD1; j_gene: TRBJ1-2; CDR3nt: TGTGCCATCAGTGAGGACCGACAGGGAGTGAACTATGGCTACACCTTC; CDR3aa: CAISEDRQGVNYGYTF
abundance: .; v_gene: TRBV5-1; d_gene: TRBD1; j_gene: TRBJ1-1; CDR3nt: TGCGCCAGCAGCGATACCAAGACAGGGTTGGTTGAAGCTTTCTTT; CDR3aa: CASSDTKTGLVEAFF
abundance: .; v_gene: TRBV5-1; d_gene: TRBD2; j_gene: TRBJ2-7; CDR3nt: TGCGCCAGCAGGGGGGGGATAGCGGGTGGTCCCACCTACGAGCAGTACTTC; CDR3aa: CASRGGIAGGPTYEQYF
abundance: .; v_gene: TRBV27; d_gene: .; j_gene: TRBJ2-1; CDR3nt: TGTGCCAGCAGTTTAGGGGGCCCCCTGGGGTACAATGAGCAGTTCTTC; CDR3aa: CASSLGGPLGYNEQFF
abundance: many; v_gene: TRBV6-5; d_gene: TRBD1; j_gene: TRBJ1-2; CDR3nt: TGTGCCAGCAGTTACTCGAGAACAGGGGGGGGTTATGGCTACACCTTC; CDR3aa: CASSYSRTGGGYGYTF
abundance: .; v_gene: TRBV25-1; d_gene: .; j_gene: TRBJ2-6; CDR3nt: TGTGCCAGCAGTGGGCACTCTGGGGCCAACGTCCTGACTTTC; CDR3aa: CASSGHSGANVLTF
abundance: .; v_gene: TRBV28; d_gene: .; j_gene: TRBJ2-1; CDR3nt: TGTGCCAGCAGTTTTGGAGATGAGGAGCAGTTCTTC; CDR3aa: CASSFGDEEQFF
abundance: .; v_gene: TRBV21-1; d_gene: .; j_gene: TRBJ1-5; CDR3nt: TGTGCCAGCAGCAACAAGACAAGGGAGAGGCCCCAGCATTTT; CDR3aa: CASSNKTRERPQHF
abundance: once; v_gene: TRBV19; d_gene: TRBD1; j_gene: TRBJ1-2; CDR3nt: TGTGCCAGTACCCAATCAGGGGGAAGGAACTATGGCTACACCTTC; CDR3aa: CASTQSGGRNYGYTF
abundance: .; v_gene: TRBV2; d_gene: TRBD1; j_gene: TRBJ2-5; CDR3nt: TGTGCCAGCAGTCTCGACAGGGGGGGGCAAGAGACCCAGTACTTC; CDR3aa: CASSLDRGGQETQYF